The 10 T cell receptor beta chains presented below share a single source sample, sequenced in a study of T cells in Graves' hyperthyroidism and ophthalmopathy. From RNA transcripts, TCR beta CDR3 regions were amplified. During a first-round RT-PCR of the TCR CDR3, the HTBI primer set was used. Via MiXCR, TCRdb re-called the multiplex PCR reads, giving one row per CDR3 protein. This sample carries a few hundred thousand distinct CDR3 sequences, roughly 50% of them seen once, and the ten largest clones take 8.2%. Sequenced material: peripheral blood or thyroid tissue (not recorded which). Every receptor here comes from a woman between 18 and 30 years old with Graves' hyperthyroidism.

The chain recombines TRBV20-1 with TRBJ1-4; 9 nucleotides line up with TRBD1. The V segment lost 3 bases and the J segment 7 bases; nucleotides outside the gene matches: 3. Per the germline V gene, CDR1 is DFQATT and CDR2 is SNEGSKA (reference sequence). This CDR3 region has 13 residues. The CDR3 DNA is TGCAGTGCTAGGACAGGGGGTTTTGAAAAACTGTTTTTT. Its protein product is CSARTGGFEKLFF.

In this sample, this clonotype turned up many times. V gene TRBV2 combines with J gene TRBJ1-4; D might be TRBD1 (5 bases). Germline V gives CDR1 SNHLY, CDR2 FYNNEI. Deletions cut 4 bases from V and 8 bases from J, with 14 bases between. The CDR3 has 14 amino acids. CDR3 region: CASSGRRGREKLFF. The CDR3 nucleotides read TGTGCCAGCAGTGGGAGAAGGGGAAGGGAAAAACTGTTTTTT.

Points on this clonotype: One end of the junction varies from germline; a read error may be responsible. V usage is TRBV5-5 and J usage is TRBJ1-1, with D unresolved. Germline V lookup: CDR1 SGHKS, CDR2 YYEKEE (reference sequence). The CDR3 spans 11 residues. The CDR3 reads CASRLNAEAFF. The CDR3 nucleotides are TGTGCCAGCAGGCTGAACGCTGAAGCTTTCTTT. Supplemented by reference TRBV5-5 and TRBJ1-1, the full variable domain reads DAGVTQSPTHLIKTRGQQVTLRCSPISGHKSVSWYQQVLGQGPQFIFQYYEKEERGRGNFPDRFSARQFPNYSSELNVNALLLGDSALYLCASRLNAEAFFGQGTRLTVV.

This clonotype was counted ten times or more. The genes are TRBV2 and TRBJ1-5; TRBD1 is a possible D gene (5 bases). The V end was cut by 6 bases, the J end by 1 base, with 7 bases between. The germline V gene has CDR1 SNHLY and CDR2 FYNNEI. This CDR3 comprises 13 residues. Written as DNA, the CDR3 is TGTGCCAGCAGGCGGGGGAGCAATCAGCCCCAGCATTTT. Amino acid sequence: CASRRGSNQPQHF. Full variable domain (rest looked up from reference TRBV2 and TRBJ1-5): EPEVTQTPSHQVTQMGQEVILRCVPISNHLYFYWYRQILGQKVEFLVSFYNNEISEKSEIFDDQFSVERPDGSNFTLKIRSTKLEDSAMYFCASRRGSNQPQHFGDGTRLSIL.

The chain links TRBV19 to TRBJ2-6; D ambiguous. Trimming removed 1 base at V and 0 bases at J, with 7 bases between. Germline CDR1 is LNHDA and CDR2 is SQIVND (reference sequence). The CDR3 covers 16 residues. For the CDR3, the DNA is TGTGCCAGTAGTATAGGGGTTAGCTCTGGGGCCAACGTCCTGACTTTC. Encoded protein: CASSIGVSSGANVLTF.

At least ten counts were recorded for this clonotype. CDR3 sequence (DNA): TGTGCCAGCAGCTTTCCTGGACGGAACACTGAAGCTTTCTTT. It translates to CASSFPGRNTEAFF. V is TRBV7-9 and J is TRBJ1-1, with D unclear. Trimming stripped 3 bases from V and 1 base from J, with 9 bases between. CDR1 is SEHNR and CDR2 is FQNEAQ in the germline V gene (reference sequence). This CDR3 contains 14 residues.

This clonotype came up a few times. The chain is built from TRBV29-1 and TRBJ1-4; D uncertain. Per germline, CDR1 SQVTM and CDR2 ANQGSEA. Deletions cut 5 bases from V and 8 bases from J, with 15 bases between. CDR3 length: 13 amino acids. The CDR3 DNA sequence: TGCAGCGTTCGAACGGGGTTGGGAGAAAAACTGTTTTTT. Residues: CSVRTGLGEKLFF.

This chain connects TRBV10-3 to TRBJ1-3; 11 nucleotides line up with TRBD1. Germline V gene data show CDR1 as ENHRY and CDR2 as SYGVKD. The ends lost 8 bases at V and 4 bases at J; junction bases unmatched: 1. The CDR3 loop spans 13 amino acids. The CDR3 sequence: CAIGTGGGNTIYF. CDR3 sequence (DNA): TGTGCCATCGGGACAGGGGGAGGAAACACCATATATTTT.

As concerns this clonotype: The junction does not match germline at one end; this may be a read error. The chain recombines TRBV25-1 with TRBJ1-1; TRBD1 agrees at 10 bases. The CDR3 is 15 residues long. The germline V gene has CDR1 MGHDK and CDR2 SYGVNS. CDR3 nucleotide sequence: TGTGCCGGCAGTGAATTTGGGACAGGGGACACTGAAGCTTTCTTT. Its protein product is CAGSEFGTGDTEAFF.

The chain employs TRBV12-3 or TRBV12-4 and TRBJ1-3, with D perhaps matching TRBD1 (5 bases). V was clipped by 4 bases and J by 8 bases, with 15 bases between them. The CDR3 covers 14 residues. This chain's CDR3 is CASSYGLGGYTIYF. In DNA form, the CDR3 reads TGTGCCAGCAGTTACGGTCTGGGGGGTTACACCATATATTTT.